These T cell receptor beta chains were read from a single sample in a study of blood T cells in healthy people across ages. MiXCR, run by TCRdb on the 5' RACE reads, gives a single entry per CDR3 protein. The data show around 2 million distinct CDR3 sequences, approximately 39% seen once. Sequenced: blood. These receptors were obtained from a human donor in good health. The conserved cysteine and the conserved F or W are not part of the CDR3 here. For some rows the clone size is stated as once, few or many, or as a class when expanded; others skip it.

clone_size	v_call	j_call	cdr3_aa
.	TRBV14	TRBJ2-7	ASSHTVLKGSYEQY
few	TRBV29-1	TRBJ1-2	SVELRDRGGYT
.	TRBV29-1	TRBJ1-4	SVDTTGDEKLF
.	TRBV6-5	TRBJ1-2	ASSFNSPGEHGYT
.	TRBV5-1	TRBJ2-7	ASSLDRTSGTYEQY
few	TRBV7-2	TRBJ2-6	ASSLPQGGSGANVLT
.	TRBV5-6	TRBJ1-1	ASSLIFAATREAF
few	TRBV30	TRBJ1-1	AWSFGNTEAF
.	TRBV7-2	TRBJ2-5	ASSLWDRNYQETQY
.	TRBV6-6	TRBJ2-3	ASSYVGDTDTQY
.	TRBV29-1	TRBJ2-3	SVGQGLNTQY
few	TRBV9	TRBJ2-7	ASSAGLPNRLSSYEQY
.	TRBV29-1	TRBJ2-7	SVLWTAEGILY
few	TRBV29-1	TRBJ2-3	SVEDPRGEDTQY
.	TRBV4-1	TRBJ2-6	ASSHTGAPSGANVRT
few	TRBV12-3/TRBV12-4	TRBJ2-7	ASSLVGTGGNMEQY
.	TRBV5-6	TRBJ2-1	ASSSSIWASPPGNEQF
few	TRBV7-3	.	ASSLKDRDFKNIQY
.	TRBV6-5	TRBJ1-2	ASSYHMQWNHGYT
once	TRBV4-3	TRBJ1-2	ASSHRDRGPSYGYT
.	TRBV12-3/TRBV12-4	TRBJ2-3	ASRLSDMQY
.	TRBV7-2	TRBJ2-1	ASSSSSGGPQYNEQF
.	TRBV3-1	TRBJ1-2	ASSQQPRVGYT
few	TRBV7-3	TRBJ2-3	ASSLYPQLADTQY
few	TRBV5-1	TRBJ1-1	ASSLAGEGGTEAF
.	TRBV20-1	TRBJ2-4	SAGGQISYNEQY
.	TRBV6-6	TRBJ1-2	ASTNDRVGGYT
.	TRBV6-1	TRBJ1-2	ASSAAPEGAPGYT
.	TRBV12-3/TRBV12-4	TRBJ1-3	ASSFQTTGSGNTIY
.	TRBV19	TRBJ1-5	ASRGGTVRNQPQH
.	TRBV28	TRBJ2-7	ASRLQGEFYEQY
.	TRBV7-2	TRBJ2-3	ASSLGLAGGILDTQY
.	TRBV12-3/TRBV12-4	TRBJ2-1	ASSLGDRSSSYNEQF
.	TRBV10-3	TRBJ1-2	AISEVGDREAGSYGYT
.	TRBV11-2	TRBJ2-1	ASSLDLTVNNEQF
.	TRBV2	TRBJ2-2	ASNPGEGGELF
.	TRBV20-1	TRBJ2-3	SATMPWTGEVTDPQY
.	TRBV4-1	TRBJ2-3	ASSLRYAADTQY
.	TRBV24-1	TRBJ2-6	ATSEWRQGYSGANVLT
once	TRBV2	TRBJ2-5	ASSGTRGTQETQY
few	TRBV7-9	TRBJ1-2	ASSYAGGHYGYT
.	TRBV4-3	TRBJ1-2	ASSLEGQSNYGYT
.	TRBV4-1	TRBJ1-5	ASSRMRVGQPQH
few	TRBV19	TRBJ2-6	ASSRNGPLSGANVLT
few	TRBV7-2	TRBJ2-1	ASSSGQHLGDEQF
.	TRBV20-1	TRBJ2-2	SAPQGGTNTGELF
few	TRBV7-9	TRBJ1-5	ASSATLGSNQPQH
.	TRBV28	TRBJ2-5	ASTHSPLLALHQETQY
.	TRBV5-1	TRBJ2-3	VSSPLEFTDTQY
.	TRBV28	TRBJ1-1	ASLTGTEAF